This T cell receptor (beta chain) is from a study of T cell responses to AZD1222 COVID-19 vaccine. Study-wide background: Second-dose schedules of about 4 or about 12 weeks were combined.

The table came from immunoSEQ multiplex PCR; TCRdb's copy has only in-frame clones and leaves some out. The table shows approximately 150,000 clones, with about nine tenths occurring only once. With regard to this clone: Its target is not known.

Findings and caveats of the study: Dominant CD4 TCR responses targeted spike regions 160-218 and 743-854. Repertoire sampling happened only post peak T cell response. Unmutated regions of variants are reportedly targeted by nearly half of spike-specific TCRs.

This CDR3 is 14 amino acids long. The V segment lost 4 bases and the J segment 7 bases; nucleotides outside the gene matches: 2. Looked up from germline, CDR1 is SGHRS and CDR2 is YFSETQ. The chain is built from TRBV5-1 and TRBJ1-6, with 10 bases that match TRBD1. Sequencing was performed on peripheral blood, taken on day 0 of AZD1222 vaccination. The receptor was derived from an adult in good health. The CDR3 region is CASSPDRGNSPLHF. CDR3 DNA sequence: TGCGCCAGCAGCCCGGACAGGGGGAATTCACCCCTCCACTTT. Combining the CDR3 with reference TRBV5-1 and TRBJ1-6 gives the whole variable domain KAGVTQTPRYLIKTRGQQVTLSCSPISGHRSVSWYQQTPGQGLQFLFEYFSETQRNKGNFPGRFSGRQFSNSRSEMNVSTLELGDSALYLCASSPDRGNSPLHFGNGTRLTVT.